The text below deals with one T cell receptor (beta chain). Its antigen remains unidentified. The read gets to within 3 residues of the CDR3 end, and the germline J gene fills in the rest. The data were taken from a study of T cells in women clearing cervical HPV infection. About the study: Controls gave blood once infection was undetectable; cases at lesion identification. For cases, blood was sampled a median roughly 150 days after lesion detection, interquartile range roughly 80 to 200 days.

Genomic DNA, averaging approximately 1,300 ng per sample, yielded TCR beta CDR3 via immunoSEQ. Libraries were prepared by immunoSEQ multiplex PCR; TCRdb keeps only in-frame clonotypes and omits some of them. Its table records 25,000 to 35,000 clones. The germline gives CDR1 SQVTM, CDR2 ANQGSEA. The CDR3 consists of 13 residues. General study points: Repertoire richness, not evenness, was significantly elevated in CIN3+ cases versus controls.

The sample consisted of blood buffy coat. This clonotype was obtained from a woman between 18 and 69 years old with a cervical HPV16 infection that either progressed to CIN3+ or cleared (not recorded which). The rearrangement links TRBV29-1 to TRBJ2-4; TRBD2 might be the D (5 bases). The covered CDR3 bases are TGCAGCGCCTTGGACCCGGGGATGGAGACT. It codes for CSALDPGMET. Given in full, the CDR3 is CSALDPGMETQYF. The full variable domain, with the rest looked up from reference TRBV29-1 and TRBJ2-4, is SAVISQKPSRDICQRGTSLTIQCQVDSQVTMMFWYRQQPGQSLTLIATANQGSEATYESGFVIDKFPISRPNLTFSTLTVSNMSPEDSSIYLCSALDPGMETQYFGAGTRLSVL.